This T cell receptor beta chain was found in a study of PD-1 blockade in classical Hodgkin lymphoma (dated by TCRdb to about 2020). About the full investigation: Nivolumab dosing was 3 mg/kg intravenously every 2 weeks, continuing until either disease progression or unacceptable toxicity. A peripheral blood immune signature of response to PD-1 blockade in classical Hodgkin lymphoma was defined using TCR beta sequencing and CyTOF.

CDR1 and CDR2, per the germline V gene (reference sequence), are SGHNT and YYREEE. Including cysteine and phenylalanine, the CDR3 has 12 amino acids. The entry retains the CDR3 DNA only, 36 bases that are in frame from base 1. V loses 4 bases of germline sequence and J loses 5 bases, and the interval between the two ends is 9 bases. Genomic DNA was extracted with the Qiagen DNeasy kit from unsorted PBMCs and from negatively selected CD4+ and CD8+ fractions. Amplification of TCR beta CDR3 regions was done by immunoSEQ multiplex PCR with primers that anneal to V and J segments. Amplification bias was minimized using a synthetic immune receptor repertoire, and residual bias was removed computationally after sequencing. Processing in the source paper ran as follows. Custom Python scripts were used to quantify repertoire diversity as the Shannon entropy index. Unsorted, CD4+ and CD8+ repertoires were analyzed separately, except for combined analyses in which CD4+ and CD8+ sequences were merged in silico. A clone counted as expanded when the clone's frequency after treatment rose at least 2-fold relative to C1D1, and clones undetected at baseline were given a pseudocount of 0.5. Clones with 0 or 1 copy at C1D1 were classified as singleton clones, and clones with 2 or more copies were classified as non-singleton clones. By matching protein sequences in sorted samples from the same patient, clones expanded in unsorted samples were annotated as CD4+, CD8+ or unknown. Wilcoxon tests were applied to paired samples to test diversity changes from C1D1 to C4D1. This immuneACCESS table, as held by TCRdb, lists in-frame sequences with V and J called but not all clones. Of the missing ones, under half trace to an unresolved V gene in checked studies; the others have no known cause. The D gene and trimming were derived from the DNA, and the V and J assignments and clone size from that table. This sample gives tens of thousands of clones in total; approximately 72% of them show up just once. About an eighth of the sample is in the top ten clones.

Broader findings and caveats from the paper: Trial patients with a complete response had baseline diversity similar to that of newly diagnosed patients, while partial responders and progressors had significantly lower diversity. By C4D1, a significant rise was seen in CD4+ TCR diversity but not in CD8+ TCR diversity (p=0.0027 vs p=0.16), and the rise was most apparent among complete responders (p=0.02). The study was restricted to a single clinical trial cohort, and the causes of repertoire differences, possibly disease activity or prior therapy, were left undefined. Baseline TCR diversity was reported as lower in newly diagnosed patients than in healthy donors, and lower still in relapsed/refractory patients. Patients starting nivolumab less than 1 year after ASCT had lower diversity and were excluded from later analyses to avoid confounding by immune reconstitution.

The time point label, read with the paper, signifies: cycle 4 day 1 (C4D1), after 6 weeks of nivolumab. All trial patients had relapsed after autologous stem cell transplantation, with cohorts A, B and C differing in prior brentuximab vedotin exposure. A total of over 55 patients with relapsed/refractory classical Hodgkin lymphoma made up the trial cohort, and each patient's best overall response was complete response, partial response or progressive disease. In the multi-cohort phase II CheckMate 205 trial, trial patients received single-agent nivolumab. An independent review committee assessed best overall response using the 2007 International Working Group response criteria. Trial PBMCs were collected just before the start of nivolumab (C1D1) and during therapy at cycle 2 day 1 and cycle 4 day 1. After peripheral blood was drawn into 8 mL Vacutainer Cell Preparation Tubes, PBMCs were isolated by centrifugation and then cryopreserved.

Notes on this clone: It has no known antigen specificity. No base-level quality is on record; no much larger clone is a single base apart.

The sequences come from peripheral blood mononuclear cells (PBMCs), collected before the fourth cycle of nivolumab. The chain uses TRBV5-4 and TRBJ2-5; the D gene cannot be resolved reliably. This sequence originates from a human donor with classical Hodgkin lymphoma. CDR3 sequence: CASSPAGETQYF. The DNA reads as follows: TGTGCCAGCAGCCCCGCCGGGGAGACCCAGTACTTC.